A single T cell receptor (beta chain) is shown here with its context. The authors' processing: The assay estimated nucleated cells by amplifying reference gene primers. The protocol was immunoSEQ multiplex PCR, while the TCRdb copy is restricted to in-frame clones and leaves out a portion. V, J and clone size derive from that table, while D and trimming were established from the DNA sequence. The repertoire holds under 250,000 clones, with around 90% as singletons. CDR1 MGHRA and CDR2 YSYEKL come from the germline V gene. V was clipped by 1 base and J by 4 bases, with 7 bases between them. The CDR3 runs to 13 residues. These data are taken from a study of blood T cell repertoires in COVID-19. Study-wide context: COVID-19 samples collected from the United States, Italy and Spain covered acute and convalescent phases. T cells, B-cell-depleted T cells, or PBMCs provided the cDNA or gDNA that served as material.

This TCR derives from a woman aged 25 to 39 with acute COVID-19. The chain is built from TRBV4-1 and TRBJ1-2; D unresolved. The sample taken for sequencing was PBMCs or T cells enriched from blood (not recorded which). CDR3 coding DNA: TGCGCCAGCAGCCAAGGTGAGGGCTATGGCTACACCTTC. Its protein product is CASSQGEGYGYTF.